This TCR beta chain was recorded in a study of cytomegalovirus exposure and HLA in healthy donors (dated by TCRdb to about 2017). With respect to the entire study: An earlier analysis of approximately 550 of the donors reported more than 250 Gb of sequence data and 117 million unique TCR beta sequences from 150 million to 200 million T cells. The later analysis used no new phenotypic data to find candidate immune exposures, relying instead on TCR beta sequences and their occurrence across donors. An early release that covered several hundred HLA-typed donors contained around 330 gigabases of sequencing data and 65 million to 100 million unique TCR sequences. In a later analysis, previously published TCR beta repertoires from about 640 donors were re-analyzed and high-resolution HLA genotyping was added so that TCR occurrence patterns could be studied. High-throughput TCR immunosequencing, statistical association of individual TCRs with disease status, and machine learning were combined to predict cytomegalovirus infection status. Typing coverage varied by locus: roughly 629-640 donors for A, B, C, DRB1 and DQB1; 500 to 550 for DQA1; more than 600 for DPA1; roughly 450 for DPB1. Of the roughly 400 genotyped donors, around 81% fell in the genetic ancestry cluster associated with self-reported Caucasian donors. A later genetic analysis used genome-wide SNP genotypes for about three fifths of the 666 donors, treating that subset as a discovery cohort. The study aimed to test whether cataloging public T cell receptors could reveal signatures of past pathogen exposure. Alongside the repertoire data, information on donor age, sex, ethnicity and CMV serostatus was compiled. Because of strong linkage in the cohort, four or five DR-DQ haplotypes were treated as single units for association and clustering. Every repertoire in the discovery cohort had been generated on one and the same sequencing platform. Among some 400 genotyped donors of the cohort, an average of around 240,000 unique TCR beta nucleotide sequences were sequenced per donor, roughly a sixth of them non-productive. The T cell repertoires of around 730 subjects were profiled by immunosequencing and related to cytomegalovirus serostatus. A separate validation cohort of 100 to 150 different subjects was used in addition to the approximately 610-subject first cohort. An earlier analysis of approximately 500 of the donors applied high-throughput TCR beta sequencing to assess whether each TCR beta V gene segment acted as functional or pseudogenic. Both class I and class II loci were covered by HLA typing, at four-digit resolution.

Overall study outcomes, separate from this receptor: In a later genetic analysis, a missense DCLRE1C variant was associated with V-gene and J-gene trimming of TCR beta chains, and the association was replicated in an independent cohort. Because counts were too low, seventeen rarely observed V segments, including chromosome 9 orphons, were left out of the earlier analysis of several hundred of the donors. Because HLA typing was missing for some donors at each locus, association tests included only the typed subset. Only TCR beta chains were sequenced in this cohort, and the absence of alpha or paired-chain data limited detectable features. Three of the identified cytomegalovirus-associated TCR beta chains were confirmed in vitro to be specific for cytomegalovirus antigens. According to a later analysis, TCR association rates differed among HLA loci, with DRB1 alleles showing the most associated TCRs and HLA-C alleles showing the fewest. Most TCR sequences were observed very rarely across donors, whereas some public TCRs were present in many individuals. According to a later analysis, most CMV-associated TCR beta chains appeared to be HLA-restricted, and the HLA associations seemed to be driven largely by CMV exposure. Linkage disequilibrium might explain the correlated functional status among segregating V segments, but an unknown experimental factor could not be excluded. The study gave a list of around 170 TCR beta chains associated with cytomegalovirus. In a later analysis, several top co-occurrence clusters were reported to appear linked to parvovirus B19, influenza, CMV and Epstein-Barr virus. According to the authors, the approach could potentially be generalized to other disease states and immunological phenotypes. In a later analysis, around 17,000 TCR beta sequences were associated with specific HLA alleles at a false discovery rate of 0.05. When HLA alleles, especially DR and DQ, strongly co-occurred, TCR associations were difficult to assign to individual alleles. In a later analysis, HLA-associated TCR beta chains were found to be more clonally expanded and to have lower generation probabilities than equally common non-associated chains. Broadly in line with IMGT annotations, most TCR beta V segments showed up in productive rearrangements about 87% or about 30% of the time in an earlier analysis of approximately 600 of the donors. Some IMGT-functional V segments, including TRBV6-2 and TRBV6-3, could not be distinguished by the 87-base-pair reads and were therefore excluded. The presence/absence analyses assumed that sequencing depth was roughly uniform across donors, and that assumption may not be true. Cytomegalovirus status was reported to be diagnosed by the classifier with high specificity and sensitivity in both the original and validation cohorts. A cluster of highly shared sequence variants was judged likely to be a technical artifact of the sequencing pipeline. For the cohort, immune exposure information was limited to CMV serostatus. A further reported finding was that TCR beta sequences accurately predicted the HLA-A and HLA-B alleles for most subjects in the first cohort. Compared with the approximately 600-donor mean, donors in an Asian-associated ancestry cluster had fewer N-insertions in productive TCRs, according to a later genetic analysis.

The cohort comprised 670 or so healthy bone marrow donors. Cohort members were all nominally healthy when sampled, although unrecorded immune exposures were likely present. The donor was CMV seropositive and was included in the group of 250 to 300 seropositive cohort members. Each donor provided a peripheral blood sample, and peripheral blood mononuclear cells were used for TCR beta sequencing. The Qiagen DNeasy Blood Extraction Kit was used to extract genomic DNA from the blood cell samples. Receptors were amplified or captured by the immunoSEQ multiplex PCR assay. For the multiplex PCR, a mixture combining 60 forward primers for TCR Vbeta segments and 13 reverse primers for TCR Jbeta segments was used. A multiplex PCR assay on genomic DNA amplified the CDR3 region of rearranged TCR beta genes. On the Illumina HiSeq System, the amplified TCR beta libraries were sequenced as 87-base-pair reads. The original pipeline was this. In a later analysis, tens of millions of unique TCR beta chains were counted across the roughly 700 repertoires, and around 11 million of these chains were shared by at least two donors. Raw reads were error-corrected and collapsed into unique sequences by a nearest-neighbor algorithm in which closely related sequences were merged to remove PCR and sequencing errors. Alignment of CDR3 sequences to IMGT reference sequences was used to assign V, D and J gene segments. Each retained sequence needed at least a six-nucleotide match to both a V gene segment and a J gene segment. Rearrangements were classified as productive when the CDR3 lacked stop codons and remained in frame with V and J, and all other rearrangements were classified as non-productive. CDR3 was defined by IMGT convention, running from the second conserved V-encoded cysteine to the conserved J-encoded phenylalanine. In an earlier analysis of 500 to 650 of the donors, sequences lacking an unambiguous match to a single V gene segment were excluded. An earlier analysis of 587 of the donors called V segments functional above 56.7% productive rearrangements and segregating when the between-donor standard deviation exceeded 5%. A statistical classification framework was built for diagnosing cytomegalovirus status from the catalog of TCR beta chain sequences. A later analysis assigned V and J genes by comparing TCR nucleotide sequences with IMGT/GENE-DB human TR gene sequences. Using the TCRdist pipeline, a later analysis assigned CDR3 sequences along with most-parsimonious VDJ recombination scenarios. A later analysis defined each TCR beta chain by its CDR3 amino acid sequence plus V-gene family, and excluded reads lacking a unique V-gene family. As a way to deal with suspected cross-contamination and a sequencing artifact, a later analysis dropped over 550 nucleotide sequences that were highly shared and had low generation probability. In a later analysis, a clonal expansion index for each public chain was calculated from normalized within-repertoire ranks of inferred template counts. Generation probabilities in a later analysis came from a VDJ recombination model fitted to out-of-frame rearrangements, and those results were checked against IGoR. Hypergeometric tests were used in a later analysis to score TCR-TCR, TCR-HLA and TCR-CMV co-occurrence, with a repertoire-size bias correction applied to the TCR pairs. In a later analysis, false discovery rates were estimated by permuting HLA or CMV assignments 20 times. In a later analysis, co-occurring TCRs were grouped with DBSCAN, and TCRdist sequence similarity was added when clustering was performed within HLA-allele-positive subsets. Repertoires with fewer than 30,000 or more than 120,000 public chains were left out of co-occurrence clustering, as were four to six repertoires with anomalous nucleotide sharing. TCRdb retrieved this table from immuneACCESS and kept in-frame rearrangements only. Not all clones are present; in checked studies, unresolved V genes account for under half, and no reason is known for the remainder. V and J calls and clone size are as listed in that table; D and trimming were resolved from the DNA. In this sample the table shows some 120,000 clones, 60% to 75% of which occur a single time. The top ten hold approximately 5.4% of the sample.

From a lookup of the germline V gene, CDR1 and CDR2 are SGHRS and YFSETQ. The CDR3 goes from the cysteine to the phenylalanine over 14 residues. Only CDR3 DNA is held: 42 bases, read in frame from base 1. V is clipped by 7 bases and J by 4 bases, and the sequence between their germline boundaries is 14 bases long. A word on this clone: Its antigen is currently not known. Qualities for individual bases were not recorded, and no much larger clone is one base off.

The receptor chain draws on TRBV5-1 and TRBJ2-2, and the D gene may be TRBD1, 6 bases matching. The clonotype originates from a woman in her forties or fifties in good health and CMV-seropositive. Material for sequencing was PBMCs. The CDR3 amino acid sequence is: CASRDNASTGELFF. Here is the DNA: TGCGCCAGCCGGGACAACGCGAGCACCGGGGAGCTGTTTTTT.